In its sample, the clone carrying this TCR beta chain was seen a few times. The sample comes from a study of blood T cells in healthy people across ages. This CDR3 is 17 amino acids long. V lost 4 bases to trimming and J lost 11 bases; unmatched junction nucleotides: 20. Germline V gives CDR1 SGHTA, CDR2 FQGNSA. With a J-beta primer mix and a sample-barcoded 5' primer, a second PCR ran roughly 6 to 12 cycles. TCRdb ran MiXCR on the 5' RACE reads and lists one entry per CDR3 protein. The data show about 780,000 distinct CDR3 sequences, around half seen once. Sequencing was performed on blood. The sequence was obtained from a man older than 75 in good health. The gene calls are TRBV7-2 and TRBJ2-5, with 9 bases matching TRBD1. Here the CDR3 DNA reads TGTGCCAGCAGCTCGCAGACAGGGGGGCTTCGCGGCAATGAGCAGTACTTC. Amino acid sequence: CASSSQTGGLRGNEQYF.